The 10 T cell receptor beta chains in this list originate from one sample, sequenced in a study of shared clonotypes between healthy human individuals. TCRdb's table, derived via immunoSEQ multiplex PCR, lists solely in-frame clones and lacks some. This table has about 2.3 million clones, 85% to 95% appearing once. Sample: naive CD4+ T cells from PBMCs. Indicated subset: CD45RA+ positively selected. These receptors were obtained from a man aged 18 to 35 in good health. Some clones in this sample may be carry-over from other donors' samples.

The count of this clone is one. The chain joins TRBV25-1 to TRBJ2-7; a weak D match, TRBD2 (5 bases). CDR1 and CDR2 from the germline V gene are MGHDK and SYGVNS. Trimming removed 1 base at V and 6 bases at J, with 13 bases between. This CDR3 contains 14 residues. CDR3 loop: CASSEWPLRGEQYF. The CDR3 coding sequence is TGTGCCAGCAGTGAATGGCCGTTACGGGGCGAGCAGTACTTC.

The genes are TRBV10-3 and TRBJ2-5; 9 bases are a match to TRBD2. Germline trimming cut 2 bases from V and 4 bases from J; bases unmatched to any gene: 17. This CDR3 region has 19 residues. Germline V gene lookup returns CDR1 ENHRY and CDR2 SYGVKD. The CDR3 region has the DNA TGTGCCATCAGTGAGGCGAAATGGGATGGCGGGAGGGCCCCAGAGACCCAGTACTTC. Translating it yields CAISEAKWDGGRAPETQYF.

V is TRBV5-1 and J is TRBJ2-5; 9 nucleotides match TRBD2. The junction had 2 bases not matched to a gene; V was cut back by 0 bases and J by 2 bases. CDR1 and CDR2 (germline): SGHRS, YFSETQ. CDR3 length: 15 amino acids. For the CDR3, the DNA is TGCGCCAGCAGCTTGGGGACTAGCGTTCAAGAGACCCAGTACTTC. As protein: CASSLGTSVQETQYF.

This chain joins TRBV5-6 and TRBJ2-2; 7 positions agree with TRBD1. J gave up 5 bases and V 4 bases, and 5 bases lay outside the gene matches. This CDR3 comprises 14 residues. CDR1 is SGHDT and CDR2 is YYEEEE in the germline V gene. Here the CDR3 DNA reads TGTGCCAGCAGCCCGGGACAGCTTACCGGGGAGCTGTTTTTT. Its translation is CASSPGQLTGELFF.

This chain uses TRBV19 with TRBJ1-2, with TRBD1 matching over 8 bases. The CDR3 loop spans 15 amino acids. The ends lost 5 bases at V and 4 bases at J; junction bases unmatched: 9. Germline loops: CDR1 LNHDA, CDR2 SQIVND (reference sequence). The CDR3, as DNA: TGTGCCAGTAGTCCGAGGACAGGGCAGAGCTATGGCTACACCTTC. Translated, it gives CASSPRTGQSYGYTF.

The chain recombines TRBV21-1 with TRBJ2-5; the listed D gene, TRBD1, was not tested against the DNA. TRBV21-1 represents a pseudogene. The CDR3 consists of 14 residues. CDR3 residues: CASSRTGGLKTQYF. The CDR3 DNA reads as TGTGCCAGCAGCCGGACAGGGGGCCTGAAGACCCAGTACTTC.

This chain uses TRBV4-2 with TRBJ2-3; 7 bases map to TRBD2. The J segment lost 5 bases and the V segment lost 4 bases, leaving 12 bases of the junction unmatched. Germline lookup yields CDR1 LGHNA and CDR2 YNFKEQ. The CDR3 totals 16 residues. In nucleotides, the CDR3 is TGTGCCAGCAGCCCTAGGGGCGCGGGAGAGGTAGATACGCAGTATTTT. Residues: CASSPRGAGEVDTQYF.

The chain links TRBV6-1 to TRBJ2-7; 7 bases map to TRBD1. Trimming at V came to 8 bases and at J to 2 bases, leaving 3 bases not matched to a gene. The CDR3 has 12 amino acids. CDR1 is MNHNS and CDR2 is SASEGT in the germline V gene. The CDR3 DNA is TGTGCCAGCCGACAGGGACCCTACGAGCAGTACTTC. Translated: CASRQGPYEQYF.

The V and J genes are TRBV29-1 and TRBJ2-7, with D perhaps matching TRBD1 or TRBD2 (5 bases each). CDR1 and CDR2 from the germline V gene are SQVTM and ANQGSEA. The CDR3 is 14 residues long. Trimming removed 4 bases from V and 4 bases from J, with 17 bases in between. The CDR3 DNA reads as TGCAGCGTTGTAGAGTGGGACGGCTATTACGAGCAGTACTTC. It encodes CSVVEWDGYYEQYF.

V and J are TRBV5-4 and TRBJ2-2; TRBD2 aligns across 14 bases. The CDR3 is made up of 17 amino acids. Germline CDR1 is SGHNT and CDR2 is YYREEE (reference sequence). V lost 4 bases and J lost 5; bases outside the gene matches: 7. The CDR3 loop reads CASSLPGLAGVTGELFF. CDR3 nucleotides: TGTGCCAGCAGCCTACCGGGACTAGCGGGAGTTACCGGGGAGCTGTTTTTT.